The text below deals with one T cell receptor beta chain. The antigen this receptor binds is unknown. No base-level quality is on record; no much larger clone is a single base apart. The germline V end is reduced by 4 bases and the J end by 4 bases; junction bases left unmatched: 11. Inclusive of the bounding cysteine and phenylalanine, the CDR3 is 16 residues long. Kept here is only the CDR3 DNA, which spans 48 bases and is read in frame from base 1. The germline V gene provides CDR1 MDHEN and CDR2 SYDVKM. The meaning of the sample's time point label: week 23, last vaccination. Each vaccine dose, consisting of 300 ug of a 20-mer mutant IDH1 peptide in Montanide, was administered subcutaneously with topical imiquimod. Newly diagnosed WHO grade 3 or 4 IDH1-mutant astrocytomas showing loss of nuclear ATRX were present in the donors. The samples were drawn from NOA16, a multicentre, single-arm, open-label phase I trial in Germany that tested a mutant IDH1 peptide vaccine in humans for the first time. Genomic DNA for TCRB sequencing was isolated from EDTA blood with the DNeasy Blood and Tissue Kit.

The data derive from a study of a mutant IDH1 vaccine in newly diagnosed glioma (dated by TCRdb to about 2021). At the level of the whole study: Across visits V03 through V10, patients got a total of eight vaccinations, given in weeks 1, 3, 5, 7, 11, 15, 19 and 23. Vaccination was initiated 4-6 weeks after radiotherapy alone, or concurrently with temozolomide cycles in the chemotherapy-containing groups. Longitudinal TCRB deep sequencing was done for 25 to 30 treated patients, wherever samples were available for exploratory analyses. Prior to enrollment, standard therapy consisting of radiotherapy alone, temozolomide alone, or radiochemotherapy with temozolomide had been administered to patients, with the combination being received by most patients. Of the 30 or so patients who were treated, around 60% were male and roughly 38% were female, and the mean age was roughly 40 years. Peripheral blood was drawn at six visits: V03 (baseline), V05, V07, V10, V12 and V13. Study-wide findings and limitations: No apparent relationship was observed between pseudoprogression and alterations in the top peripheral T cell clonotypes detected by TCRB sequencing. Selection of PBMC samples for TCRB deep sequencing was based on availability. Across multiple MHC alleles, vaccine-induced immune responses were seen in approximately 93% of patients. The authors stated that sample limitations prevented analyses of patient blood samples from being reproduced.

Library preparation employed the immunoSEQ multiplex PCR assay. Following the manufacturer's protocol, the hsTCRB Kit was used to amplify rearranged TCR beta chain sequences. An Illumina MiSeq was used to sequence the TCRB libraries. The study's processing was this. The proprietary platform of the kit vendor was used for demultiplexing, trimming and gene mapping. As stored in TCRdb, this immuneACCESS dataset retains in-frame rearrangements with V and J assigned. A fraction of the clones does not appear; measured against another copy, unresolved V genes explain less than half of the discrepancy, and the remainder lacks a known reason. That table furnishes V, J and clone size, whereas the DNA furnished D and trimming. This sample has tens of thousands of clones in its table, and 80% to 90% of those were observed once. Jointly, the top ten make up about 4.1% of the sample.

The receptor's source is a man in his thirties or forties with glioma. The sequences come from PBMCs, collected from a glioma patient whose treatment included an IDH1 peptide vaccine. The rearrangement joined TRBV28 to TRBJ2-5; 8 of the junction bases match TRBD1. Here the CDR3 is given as CASSSDRGRRGETQYF. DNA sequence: TGTGCCAGCAGTTCAGACAGGGGTCGAAGAGGAGAGACCCAGTACTTC. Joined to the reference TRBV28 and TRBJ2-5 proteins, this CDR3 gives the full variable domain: DVKVTQSSRYLVKRTGEKVFLECVQDMDHENMFWYRQDPGLGLRLIYFSYDVKMKEKGDIPEGYSVSREKKERFSLILESASTNQTSMYLCASSSDRGRRGETQYFGPGTRLLVL.